This T cell receptor (beta chain) was sequenced in a study of glioma-infiltrating T cells after dendritic cell vaccination. As for the study in general: Autologous tumor lysate was loaded overnight onto monocyte-derived dendritic cells grown approximately seven days with IL-4 and GM-CSF.

Up to about 2 ug genomic DNA was used for TCRB CDR3 amplification. Data came from immunoSEQ multiplex PCR; TCRdb stores just in-frame clones and leaves some out. The repertoire consists of about 96,000 clones, with roughly three quarters occurring once and the leading ten covering 6%. The CDR3 has 15 residues. Per the germline V gene, CDR1 is MNHEY and CDR2 is SMNVEV (reference sequence). V lost 3 bases to trimming and J lost 2 bases, with 13 bases between them. This clone was picked up a small number of times. The chain is built from TRBV27 and TRBJ1-2, with D tentatively TRBD1 (5 bases). The source of this sequence is a human donor with glioblastoma. Sequenced material: blood, taken before dendritic cell vaccination. The CDR3 region is CASSFRDSRNYGYTF. The CDR3 DNA reads TGTGCCAGCAGTTTCAGGGATTCTCGCAACTATGGCTACACCTTC.